The source of this TCR beta chain is a study of blood T cell repertoires in COVID-19. This clone was seen a single time. As handled by the study authors: How many nucleated cells were present was estimated from reference gene primer amplification. Clones were sequenced by immunoSEQ multiplex PCR, and TCRdb holds only the in-frame ones, with some missing. V, J and clone size derive from that table, while D and trimming were established from the DNA sequence. The table lists under 150,000 clones, more than 75% of them singletons. This sequence originates from a man aged 35-49 years with acute or convalescent COVID-19. The sequenced sample consisted of peripheral blood.

In DNA form, the CDR3 reads TGTGCCAGCAGCGTTAGCGGCTACACAGATACGCAGTATTTT. It codes for CASSVSGYTDTQYF. This rearrangement joins TRBV9 to TRBJ2-3, with D possibly TRBD2 on 6 matching bases. Between the trimmed V and J ends, which lost 2 bases and 2 bases, there was a span of 9 bases. The germline CDR1 and CDR2 sequences are SGDLS and YYNGEE. The CDR3 length is 14 residues.